The 24 T cell receptor beta chains in this list originate from one sample, sequenced in a study of CD8 T cells in ankylosing spondylitis. TCRdb recomputed calls from the 5' RACE reads with MiXCR, one row per CDR3 protein. The top ten clones hold roughly 3.5% of a sample with fewer than 550,000 distinct CDR3 sequences, about 5.4% of them seen once. Broader study findings: Made up of about eight highly homologous variants, a TCR beta motif appeared characteristic of ankylosing spondylitis blood.

The antigens of these receptors remain unknown. The sample comprised blood, either unsorted or a sorted T cell fraction (not recorded which). These receptor sequences come from a male donor with ankylosing spondylitis.

This clonotype was detected a few times. This chain links TRBV3-1 with TRBJ1-1; D is ambiguous. With 2 bases removed from V and 1 base from J, the gap between germline ends came to 8 bases. The germline V gene has CDR1 LGHDT and CDR2 YNNKEL (reference sequence). The CDR3 runs to 14 residues. The CDR3 protein is CASSQMDSNTEAFF. CDR3 in DNA: TGTGCCAGCAGCCAAATGGATTCGAACACTGAAGCTTTCTTT.

This clonotype was seen repeatedly, ten times or more. J is TRBJ2-1 and V is TRBV28; D not resolved. With 4 bases removed from V and 6 bases from J, the gap between germline ends came to 7 bases. The CDR3 length is 12 residues. Germline CDR1 MDHEN, CDR2 SYDVKM. The CDR3 nucleotides are TGTGCCAGCAGTTATGGTGTCAATGAGCAGTTCTTC. It is translated as CASSYGVNEQFF.

This clonotype was detected many times. V usage is TRBV11-2 and J usage is TRBJ2-6; D gene uncertain. V gave up 2 bases and J gave up 3 bases, with 5 bases separating them. From germline, CDR1 is SGHAT and CDR2 FQNNGV. The CDR3 runs 14 residues. CDR3: CASSLSVGANVLTF. The CDR3 coding sequence is TGTGCCAGCAGCTTATCAGTTGGGGCCAACGTCCTGACTTTC.

In this sample, this clonotype turned up many times. V and J are TRBV11-2 and TRBJ2-3; D unclear. The length of the CDR3 is 14 residues. The V and J ends lost 5 bases and 6 bases respectively, with 15 bases between them. Germline assignment: CDR1 SGHAT and CDR2 FQNNGV. CDR3 amino acids: CASSGDILSDTQYF. The CDR3 DNA sequence: TGTGCCAGCAGCGGTGACATACTTTCGGATACGCAGTATTTT. The full variable domain, its missing parts supplied by reference TRBV11-2 and TRBJ2-3, is EAGVAQSPRYKIIEKRQSVAFWCNPISGHATLYWYQQILGQGPKLLIQFQNNGVVDDSQLPKDRFSAERLKGVDSTLKIQPAKLEDSAVYLCASSGDILSDTQYFGPGTRLTVL.

This clonotype was counted many times. The chain combines TRBV7-8 with TRBJ2-1; TRBD1 matches at 7 bases. The CDR3 has 12 residues. In germline, CDR1 is SGHVS, CDR2 FQNEAQ. The J segment lost 15 bases and the V segment lost 5 bases, leaving 10 bases of the junction unmatched. CDR3 sequence (DNA): TGTGCCAGCAGCACCCGACAGGGCTCTTGGTTCTTC. Protein product: CASSTRQGSWFF.

This clonotype has a handful of counts. The chain has TRBV2 and TRBJ2-2; D is unresolved. The CDR3 consists of 11 residues. Trimming took off 7 bases at V and 7 bases at J, with 7 bases between the two ends. From germline, CDR1 is SNHLY and CDR2 FYNNEI. As DNA, the CDR3 is TGTGCCAGCATCGGCGGCGGGGAGCTGTTTTTT. It yields the protein CASIGGGELFF.

This clonotype was seen ten or more times. V is TRBV5-1 and J is TRBJ2-7; tentatively, D is TRBD2 (6 bases). This CDR3 is built from 15 residues. Per the germline V gene, CDR1 is SGHRS and CDR2 is YFSETQ. Trimming took off 3 bases at V and 3 bases at J, with 16 bases between the two ends. The CDR3 reads CASSSGGGNYYEQYF. CDR3 in DNA: TGCGCCAGCAGCTCCGGTGGAGGGAACTACTACGAGCAGTACTTC.

This clonotype was counted at least ten times. This chain uses TRBV4-1 with TRBJ1-4; the D gene is possibly TRBD1 (6 bases). V was trimmed by 5 bases and J by 8 bases, leaving 18 bases between them. There are 15 residues in the CDR3. Germline CDR1 MGHRA, CDR2 YSYEKL. CDR3 sequence (DNA): TGCGCCAGCAGCGAGTCAGGGGCCGTTATGGAAAAACTGTTTTTT. Translation gives CASSESGAVMEKLFF.

Ten or more counts support this clonotype. V usage is TRBV7-9 and J usage is TRBJ1-5, with TRBD1 matching over 7 bases. The CDR3 covers 15 residues. V was clipped by 7 bases and J by 4 bases; unmatched bases: 10. Germline V gene lookup returns CDR1 SEHNR and CDR2 FQNEAQ (reference sequence). The chain's CDR3 is CASTPLGQSNQPQHF. CDR3 sequence (DNA): TGTGCCAGCACCCCGCTGGGACAGTCTAATCAGCCCCAGCATTTT.

This clonotype was detected many times. The genes are TRBV6-1 and TRBJ1-5; D possibly corresponds to TRBD1 (5 bases). V lost 8 bases, J lost 7 bases, and 18 bases lay in between. CDR3 length equals 14 residues. Germline CDR1 is MNHNS and CDR2 is SASEGT. The CDR3 loop reads CASVGGWGYQPQHF. As DNA, the CDR3 is TGTGCCAGCGTGGGGGGATGGGGGTACCAGCCCCAGCATTTT.

This clonotype was observed a handful of times. The gene calls are TRBV12-3 or TRBV12-4 and TRBJ2-2, with 9 bases lining up with TRBD2. The V gene end was trimmed by 5 bases and the J gene end by 0 bases; junction bases not matched to a gene: 7. The CDR3 covers 17 residues. The CDR3 nucleotides are TGTGCCAGCAGTCGGTGGGCGGGAGGGGCGAACACCGGGGAGCTGTTTTTT. Encoded protein: CASSRWAGGANTGELFF.

This clonotype came up many times. J is TRBJ1-3 and V is TRBV12-3 or TRBV12-4; D gene ambiguous. This CDR3 spans 13 amino acids. Trimming took off 8 bases at V and 11 bases at J, with 19 bases between the two ends. The CDR3 loop reads CASARDLWKAIYF. The CDR3 DNA reads as TGTGCCAGCGCGAGGGATTTATGGAAGGCCATATATTTT.

At least ten counts were recorded for this clonotype. This rearrangement joins TRBV7-8 to TRBJ1-2; D gene uncertain. Germline CDR1 reads SGHVS; CDR2 reads FQNEAQ. Trimming stripped 5 bases from V and 6 bases from J, with 7 bases between. The CDR3 extends over 11 amino acids. The CDR3 DNA is TGTGCCAGCAGCGACGGGCATGGCTACACCTTC. Its translation: CASSDGHGYTF.

This clonotype was detected many times. The V and J genes are TRBV4-2 and TRBJ1-1; no clear D. The CDR3 contains 16 residues. The germline V gene has CDR1 LGHNA and CDR2 YNFKEQ. The V gene lost 3 bases and the J gene lost 0 bases, with 14 bases spanning the gap. CDR3: CASSQGFADMNTEAFF. The CDR3 region has the DNA TGTGCCAGCAGCCAGGGGTTCGCGGATATGAACACTGAAGCTTTCTTT.

At least ten counts were recorded for this clonotype. The CDR3 nucleotides read TGCAGTGCTAGAGATCCTTCCTACAATGAGCAGTTCTTC. This gives the protein CSARDPSYNEQFF. The V call is TRBV20-1, the J call TRBJ2-1, with D unclear. V was shortened by 0 bases and J by 1 base, with 4 bases between the two germline ends. The CDR3 extends over 13 amino acids. Per the germline V gene, CDR1 is DFQATT and CDR2 is SNEGSKA (reference sequence).

This clonotype has at least ten counts. This chain uses TRBV2 with TRBJ2-2, with D perhaps being TRBD1 or TRBD2 (5 bases each). V lost 6 bases and J lost 3, with 5 bases in between. CDR3 length equals 12 residues. Looked up from germline, CDR1 is SNHLY and CDR2 is FYNNEI. DNA of the CDR3: TGTGCCAGCAGGGGGGACACCGGGGAGCTGTTTTTT. As protein: CASRGDTGELFF. The whole variable domain, remainder taken from reference TRBV2 and TRBJ2-2, is EPEVTQTPSHQVTQMGQEVILRCVPISNHLYFYWYRQILGQKVEFLVSFYNNEISEKSEIFDDQFSVERPDGSNFTLKIRSTKLEDSAMYFCASRGDTGELFFGEGSRLTVL.

This clonotype has ten or more counts. This chain uses TRBV7-9 with TRBJ1-4, with TRBD1 matching over 9 bases. Germline lookup yields CDR1 SEHNR and CDR2 FQNEAQ (reference sequence). CDR3 length: 14 residues. V was clipped by 4 bases and J by 5 bases; unmatched bases: 2. Written as DNA, the CDR3 is TGTGCCAGCAGCTCCGGGACAGGGAATGAAAAACTGTTTTTT. Its translation is CASSSGTGNEKLFF.

The CDR3 spells CASSQGPLGTGANVLTF. CDR3 in DNA: TGTGCCAGCAGCCAAGGTCCTTTGGGTACCGGGGCCAACGTCCTGACTTTC. This rearrangement joins TRBV4-2 to TRBJ2-6; D gene uncertain. The germline V gene encodes CDR1 LGHNA and CDR2 YNFKEQ. V gave up 1 base and J gave up 4 bases, with 14 bases separating them. The CDR3 loop spans 17 amino acids.

The sample holds many counts of this clonotype. The chain recombines TRBV5-1 with TRBJ2-2; D may correspond to TRBD1 or TRBD2 (5 bases each). In germline, CDR1 is SGHRS, CDR2 YFSETQ. The V end lost 5 bases, the J end lost 5 bases, and 19 bases lay between the germline ends. The CDR3 has 16 residues. The CDR3 DNA is TGCGCCAGCAGGAGAGGGACGGTCCCTAGGACCGGGGAGCTGTTTTTT. It is translated as CASRRGTVPRTGELFF.

The sample holds many counts of this clonotype. The chain carries TRBV5-1 and TRBJ1-1; possible D gene TRBD1, 6 bases. The V and J ends lost 0 bases and 8 bases respectively, with 11 bases between them. Germline CDR1 is SGHRS and CDR2 is YFSETQ. CDR3 length: 13 amino acids. The CDR3 nucleotides are TGCGCCAGCAGCTTGGGGACAGAATCGGAAGCTTTCTTT. It is translated as CASSLGTESEAFF.

This clonotype was detected many times. The chain has TRBV28 and TRBJ2-5; D gene unclear. The CDR3 is 11 residues long. V shed 6 bases and J shed 4 bases, with 6 bases lying between them. Germline loops: CDR1 MDHEN, CDR2 SYDVKM. CDR3 DNA: TGTGCCAGCAGCTTAAGAGAGACCCAGTACTTC. This translates into CASSLRETQYF. Together with reference TRBV28 and TRBJ2-5, the CDR3 gives the full variable domain: DVKVTQSSRYLVKRTGEKVFLECVQDMDHENMFWYRQDPGLGLRLIYFSYDVKMKEKGDIPEGYSVSREKKERFSLILESASTNQTSMYLCASSLRETQYFGPGTRLLVL.

This clonotype has ten or more counts. The chain uses TRBV9 and TRBJ2-3; D gene ambiguous. Germline CDR1 and CDR2: SGDLS and YYNGEE. Trimming took 0 bases from V and 0 from J, leaving 5 bases between them. CDR3 length: 14 amino acids. The CDR3 coding sequence is TGTGCCAGCAGCGTAGGTGGGAGCACAGATACGCAGTATTTT. Translation gives CASSVGGSTDTQYF.

The chain links TRBV28 to TRBJ2-1; D is uncertain. Germline values: CDR1 MDHEN, CDR2 SYDVKM. The CDR3 length is 13 residues. The V end was cut by 2 bases, the J end by 10 bases, with 12 bases between. CDR3 nucleotide sequence: TGTGCCAGCAGTTTACTCCACAGAGTGGAGCAGTTCTTC. Translated: CASSLLHRVEQFF.

There are many counts of this clonotype. This chain's CDR3 is CASHYTGELFF. CDR3 coding DNA: TGTGCCAGCCATTACACCGGGGAGCTGTTTTTT. The chain is built from TRBV12-3 or TRBV12-4 and TRBJ2-2; D remains ambiguous. V was pared by 8 bases and J by 3 bases, with 4 bases between. This CDR3 comprises 11 residues.